A selection of T cell receptor beta chains follows, all from one sample in a study of T-cell memory formation after mild COVID-19. TCRdb re-analysed the 5' RACE reads in MiXCR, keeping a single row per CDR3 protein. The data contain roughly 350,000 distinct CDR3 sequences, 12% to 15% of them singletons. Input material: PBMCs or a T cell subset sorted from them (not recorded which). Source of these receptors: a young man who had mild COVID-19 (a few samples of this study predate the infection). Cell type and time point are not known. Both conserved end residues are part of each CDR3. A D gene is named only where the DNA matches it firmly. Clone size is given for some rows only: seen once, a few or many times, or a class if the clone is expanded.

TGCGCCAGCAGCTTGAACGGAAACTATGGCTACACCTTC,CASSLNGNYGYTF,-,TRBV5-1,many,TRBJ1-2
TGTGCCAGCAGTTTAAGGCGGCTTCTCCCTGATACGCAGTATTTT,CASSLRRLLPDTQYF,-,TRBV27,-,TRBJ2-3
TGCGCCAGCAGCTTGAGAGGAACGGGTTCAAGCTCCTACGAGCAGTACTTC,CASSLRGTGSSSYEQYF,-,TRBV5-1,-,TRBJ2-7
TGTGCCAGCAGTTTTAGACAGCCGAGCAATCAGCCCCAGCATTTT,CASSFRQPSNQPQHF,-,TRBV12-3/TRBV12-4,-,TRBJ1-5
TGTGCCAGCAGCTGGCCCGGGGCGGTCTATGGCTACACCTTC,CASSWPGAVYGYTF,-,TRBV7-9,-,TRBJ1-2
TGTGCCAGCAGCGGTACAGGGTTTTCCTACGAGCAGTACTTC,CASSGTGFSYEQYF,-,TRBV7-9,few,TRBJ2-7
TGTGCCAGCAGCCAAGATAGATCTTCCCACTCCACAGATACGCAGTATTTT,CASSQDRSSHSTDTQYF,-,TRBV3-1,-,TRBJ2-3
TGTGCCTGGAGTGTACGGGGCACAGATACGCAGTATTTT,CAWSVRGTDTQYF,-,TRBV30,few,TRBJ2-3
TGCGCCAGCAGCTTGGATGGGGACACCGGGGAGCTGTTTTTT,CASSLDGDTGELFF,-,TRBV5-1,-,TRBJ2-2
TGTGCCATCACGGGACGGAACAATGAGCAGTTCTTC,CAITGRNNEQFF,-,TRBV10-3,few,TRBJ2-1
TGTGCTAGCAGCGAAGGGACTAGAATGACAGATACGCAGTATTTT,CASSEGTRMTDTQYF,TRBD2,TRBV7-7,-,TRBJ2-3
TGCGCCAGCAGCGCGTCCGGGACAGTGATTAACAATGAGCAGTTCTTC,CASSASGTVINNEQFF,TRBD1,TRBV4-1,few,TRBJ2-1
TGCAGCATCCGTCCCTCCCCTAACAGGGGGCTACTAATGGGGCAGTTCTTC,CSIRPSPNRGLLMGQFF,TRBD1,TRBV29-1,few,TRBJ2-1
TGCAGCGTCGGATATTCGAGCGGGGGCCCCGAGGATGAGCAGTTCTTC,CSVGYSSGGPEDEQFF,TRBD2,TRBV29-1,few,TRBJ2-1
TGTGCCAGCAGACGGGAGCACAGGGAGAACTATGGCTACACCTTC,CASRREHRENYGYTF,-,TRBV6-5,-,TRBJ1-2
TGCGCCAGCAGCCTTTTGGACTCGTCGAACACCGGGGAGCTGTTTTTT,CASSLLDSSNTGELFF,-,TRBV5-1,many,TRBJ2-2
TGTGCCAGCAGCCCCACGGACAGTCTGGGTACGCAGTATTTT,CASSPTDSLGTQYF,-,TRBV7-3,many,TRBJ2-3
TGTGCCAGCAGTTTTAATGGTGGCACTGAAGCTTTCTTT,CASSFNGGTEAFF,-,TRBV27,-,TRBJ1-1
TGTGCCAGCAGTTTACTGGGATCCAAAAACATTCAGTACTTC,CASSLLGSKNIQYF,-,TRBV6-5,-,TRBJ2-4
TGTGCCAGCAGTTTCAGACTCAACTATGGCTACACCTTC,CASSFRLNYGYTF,-,TRBV27,-,TRBJ1-2
TGTGCCAGCAGTTACGTGGAGACCCAGTACTTC,CASSYVETQYF,-,TRBV6-6,-,TRBJ2-5
TGTGCCAGCAGGGAGACAGGGCAGGAGGAAAAACTGTTTTTT,CASRETGQEEKLFF,TRBD1,TRBV2,once,TRBJ1-4
TGTGCCAGCAGTTACCCGGGACAGGGGGGTCAGCCCCAGCATTTT,CASSYPGQGGQPQHF,TRBD1,TRBV12-3/TRBV12-4,many,TRBJ1-5
TGTGCCAGCAGCTTAAAACTGTTGGCTGGAAGGGGCAATCAGCCCCAGCATTTT,CASSLKLLAGRGNQPQHF,-,TRBV11-3,-,TRBJ1-5
TGTGCCAGCTCGAACGGGGGGGTGGAGACCCAGTACTTC,CASSNGGVETQYF,TRBD2,TRBV7-2,many,TRBJ2-5
TGTGCCAGCACAGGGGACTGGTCGAATACGCAGTATTTT,CASTGDWSNTQYF,-,TRBV19,-,TRBJ2-3
TGCGCCAGCAGCCAACAGGGGATTTTGCTTGAAAAACTGTTTTTT,CASSQQGILLEKLFF,-,TRBV4-1,few,TRBJ1-4
TGTGCCAGCAGCCAAGATGACGGTCGGGGCAATCAGCCCCAGCATTTT,CASSQDDGRGNQPQHF,-,TRBV4-2,-,TRBJ1-5
TGCGCCAGCAGCTTGGAGGGGGCGCGGGAAAAACTGTTTTTT,CASSLEGAREKLFF,TRBD1,TRBV5-1,many,TRBJ1-4
TGTGCCAGCAGCTCCGCGGCTCCGGCCGAGCAGTACTTC,CASSSAAPAEQYF,-,TRBV7-9,-,TRBJ2-7
TGTGCCAGCAGAGGGACAGGGAACACCGGGGAGCTGTTTTTT,CASRGTGNTGELFF,TRBD1,TRBV7-9,many,TRBJ2-2
TGCAGTGCTAGACGGGGGCCGGGCACAGATACGCAGTATTTT,CSARRGPGTDTQYF,-,TRBV20-1,many,TRBJ2-3
TGTGCCAGCAGCTTGGCTGGACAGGTGAATCAGCCCCAGCATTTT,CASSLAGQVNQPQHF,TRBD1,TRBV5-5,-,TRBJ1-5
TGTGCCAGCAGTGATAGGGGGAGATCCTACACCTTC,CASSDRGRSYTF,-,TRBV2,few,TRBJ1-2
TGTGCCAGCAGCCCCCCCGGTCTTTCCAATGAGCAGTTCTTC,CASSPPGLSNEQFF,-,TRBV11-3,many,TRBJ2-1
TGTGCCAGCAGGGGGGGAATCGCAGTCTTCGGCACAGATACGCAGTATTTT,CASRGGIAVFGTDTQYF,-,TRBV7-2,-,TRBJ2-3
TGTGCCAGCAGCGCGGGAGTCAGGGAGACCCAGTACTTC,CASSAGVRETQYF,TRBD2,TRBV5-5,many,TRBJ2-5
TGCAGTGCTAGGGAGGCGGCTAATGAAAAACTGTTTTTT,CSAREAANEKLFF,-,TRBV20-1,many,TRBJ1-4
TGTGCCAGCAGTGAACCGGAATCCTATGGCTACACCTTC,CASSEPESYGYTF,-,TRBV2,-,TRBJ1-2
TGTGCCAGCAGCTTGCTTCGGCAATACCTTGAGGAGCGCTACGAGCAGTACTTC,CASSLLRQYLEERYEQYF,-,TRBV5-6,few,TRBJ2-7
TGTGCCAGCAGTTACTCCCTGACTGAAGCTTTCTTT,CASSYSLTEAFF,-,TRBV6-5,-,TRBJ1-1
TGTGCCAGCAGCGTTGCCGAAACGGTGAACTATGGCTACACCTTC,CASSVAETVNYGYTF,-,TRBV9,many,TRBJ1-2
TGTGCCAGCAAGGAGGCACTTGACACCGGGGAGCTGTTTTTT,CASKEALDTGELFF,-,TRBV28,-,TRBJ2-2
TGCGCCAGCAGCTTGGAACAAATCAACCGAAACACTGAAGCTTTCTTT,CASSLEQINRNTEAFF,-,TRBV5-1,few,TRBJ1-1
TGTGCCAGCAGCACAACTACCCGGGACTCCACCTATAATTCACCCCTCCACTTT,CASSTTTRDSTYNSPLHF,-,TRBV7-8,many,TRBJ1-6
TGTGCCACCAGCAGAGATACCATGAACACTGAAGCTTTCTTT,CATSRDTMNTEAFF,-,TRBV15,-,TRBJ1-1
TGCAGTGCTAGAGGACTAGCGGGGGGGAGCACAGATACGCAGTATTTT,CSARGLAGGSTDTQYF,TRBD2,TRBV20-1,once,TRBJ2-3
TGCAGTGCTAGATCCTCCAAGGGACAGGGGCACACTGAAGCTTTCTTT,CSARSSKGQGHTEAFF,TRBD1,TRBV20-1,few,TRBJ1-1
TGTGCCAGCAGCTCAGGGCGCTCTGGAAACACCATATATTTT,CASSSGRSGNTIYF,-,TRBV7-9,-,TRBJ1-3
TGTGCCCTCAGTGAGTCCCGGGGGTTACTGGGAGATACGCAGTATTTT,CALSESRGLLGDTQYF,-,TRBV10-3,-,TRBJ2-3
TGTGCCAGCAGTTACTCTGTCGGAGGCAGAAGTACGCAGTATTTT,CASSYSVGGRSTQYF,-,TRBV6-5,few,TRBJ2-3
TGCGCCAGCAGCTCGACTACACACACAGATACGCAGTATTTT,CASSSTTHTDTQYF,-,TRBV5-1,-,TRBJ2-3
TGTGCCAGCACCGCCGACGGTAGGAACGGGGAGCTGTTTTTT,CASTADGRNGELFF,-,TRBV6-1,-,TRBJ2-2
TGTGCCAGCAGCCCTACGGGACAGGGGAGGGAGACCCAGTACTTC,CASSPTGQGRETQYF,TRBD1,TRBV7-8,few,TRBJ2-5
TGTGCCAGCAGCTTAGGTCCGGGGGCACCAATTTCACCCCTCCACTTT,CASSLGPGAPISPLHF,-,TRBV13,few,TRBJ1-6
TGTGCCAGTAGTATAAGAGTCGGGTACACAGATACGCAGTATTTT,CASSIRVGYTDTQYF,-,TRBV19,-,TRBJ2-3
TGCGCCACCCTCTCAGGGGGCCACGAGCAGTACTTC,CATLSGGHEQYF,TRBD1,TRBV23-1,few,TRBJ2-7
TGTGCCAGCAGCTCCCTCCGGAGGGTCGGACTTCGGAATGAGCAGTTCTTC,CASSSLRRVGLRNEQFF,-,TRBV11-2,many,TRBJ2-1
TGTGCCAGCACCATCAACACCGGGGAGCTGTTTTTT,CASTINTGELFF,-,TRBV2,-,TRBJ2-2
TGCAGCGTTGAAGATCCCGTTAGCGGGGGGCCCTCCTACAATGAGCAGTTCTTC,CSVEDPVSGGPSYNEQFF,TRBD2,TRBV29-1,few,TRBJ2-1